This TCR beta chain was captured by sequencing in a study of T-cell reconstitution after alpha-beta-depleted transplantation in children. This clonotype came up a few times. Unique molecular identifiers were incorporated during preparation of the TCRbeta library. MiXCR, applied by TCRdb to the PCR reads, yields one record per CDR3 protein. Of about 610,000 distinct CDR3 sequences detected, approximately 10% appear once; the ten largest clones hold 3.5% to 5%. With 7 bases clipped from V and 9 bases from J, the junction kept 6 bases outside the gene matches. This CDR3 comprises 13 residues. The V gene is TRBV12-3 or TRBV12-4, the J gene TRBJ2-1, with TRBD2 identical over 10 bases. Sequencing was performed on PBMCs from the stem cell graft donor, taken from the stem cell graft. The origin of this receptor is a human donor who donated a stem cell graft to a child with acute myeloid leukemia. DNA for the CDR3: TGTGCCAGCAATAGAGCGGGAGGGGGTGAGCAGTTCTTC. Protein: CASNRAGGGEQFF.